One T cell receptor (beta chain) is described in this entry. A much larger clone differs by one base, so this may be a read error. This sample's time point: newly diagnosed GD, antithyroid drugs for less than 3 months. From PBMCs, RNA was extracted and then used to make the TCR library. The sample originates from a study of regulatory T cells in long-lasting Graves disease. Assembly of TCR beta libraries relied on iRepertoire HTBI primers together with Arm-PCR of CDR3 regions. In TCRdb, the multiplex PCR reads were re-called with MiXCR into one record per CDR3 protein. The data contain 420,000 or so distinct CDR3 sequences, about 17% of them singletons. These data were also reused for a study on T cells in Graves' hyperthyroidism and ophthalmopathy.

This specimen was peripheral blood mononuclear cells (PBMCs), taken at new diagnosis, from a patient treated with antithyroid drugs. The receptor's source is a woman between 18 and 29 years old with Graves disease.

In DNA form, the CDR3 reads TGTGCCAGCAGCCAAAGAGAAGGGGGGGTGTTTTTT. It translates to CASSQREGGVFF. The gene calls are TRBV3-1 and TRBJ1-4; D perhaps matches TRBD1 (6 bases). Trimming removed 2 bases at V and 15 bases at J, with 13 bases between. The germline CDR1 and CDR2 sequences are LGHDT and YNNKEL (reference sequence). The CDR3 totals 12 residues.